The present T cell receptor beta chain was sequenced within a study of cytomegalovirus exposure and HLA in healthy donors. Per the germline V gene, CDR1 is LGHNA and CDR2 is YSLEER. The CDR3 consists of 13 residues. V was shortened by 0 bases and J by 4 bases, with 5 bases between the two germline ends. Study-wide findings and caveats: Among the CMV-associated chains, a few were confirmed in vitro as specific for CMV antigens.

Primers: 60 Vbeta forward and 13 Jbeta reverse. Per the original data handling: Around 9.9 million shared chains were among the approximately 76 million unique TCR beta chains that a later analysis counted. The table came from immunoSEQ multiplex PCR; TCRdb's copy has only in-frame clones and leaves some out. That table is the source of V, J and clone size, and D and trimming were worked out from the DNA. The sample holds under 200,000 clones, over 65% seen once. Of note for this clone: Its antigen is not identified.

The receptor comes from a woman aged 45 to 65 in good health and CMV-seropositive. Input material: PBMCs. This chain joins TRBV4-3 and TRBJ2-3; D may be TRBD1 (5 bases). The DNA for the CDR3 is TGCGCCAGCAGCCAAGAAGGGGCAGATACGCAGTATTTT. Encoded protein: CASSQEGADTQYF.